A single sample is the source of the 20 T cell receptor beta chains below, sequenced in a study of blood T cell repertoires in COVID-19. The method was immunoSEQ multiplex PCR; TCRdb's version includes in-frame clones alone and lacks a portion of them. The table includes roughly 77,000 clones, about 80% detected once. The material sequenced was peripheral blood. These receptors were collected from a man aged 55 to 70 with active or convalescent COVID-19.

The V call is TRBV5-1, the J call TRBJ2-1; D perhaps matches TRBD1 (5 bases). Per germline, CDR1 SGHRS and CDR2 YFSETQ. Trimming shortened V by 4 bases and J by 3 bases, and 11 bases separated the two germline ends. The CDR3 consists of 14 residues. CDR3 sequence: CASSLGRNYNEQFF. The CDR3 DNA reads as TGCGCCAGCAGCCTGGGGCGGAACTACAATGAGCAGTTCTTC.

This chain joins TRBV27 and TRBJ1-1; D ambiguous. The germline V gene encodes CDR1 MNHEY and CDR2 SMNVEV (reference sequence). This CDR3 spans 13 amino acids. The V gene lost 3 bases and the J gene lost 4 bases, with 9 bases spanning the gap. The CDR3 coding sequence is TGTGCCAGCAGTTTGACTGTCGGCACTGAAGCTTTCTTT. Translation: CASSLTVGTEAFF.

The V and J genes are TRBV7-2 and TRBJ2-7; D may be TRBD2 (6 bases). The CDR3 has 14 residues. Germline loops: CDR1 SGHTA, CDR2 FQGNSA. The germline V and J ends were trimmed by 2 bases and 3 bases, with 11 bases remaining between them. CDR3 residues: CASSLLGTGYEQYF. DNA of the CDR3: TGTGCCAGCAGCTTATTAGGGACTGGCTACGAGCAGTACTTC.

V gene TRBV27 combines with J gene TRBJ1-2, with TRBD1 matching 7 bases. The CDR3 sequence is 14 residues long. V lost 5 bases, J lost 7 bases, and 10 bases stayed unmatched. Germline-derived CDR1 and CDR2 are MNHEY and SMNVEV (reference sequence). CDR3 loop: CASSRQGGERGYTF. In nucleotides, the CDR3 is TGTGCCAGCAGTCGACAGGGAGGTGAGCGTGGCTACACCTTC.

This clone appeared a few times. V and J are TRBV5-5 and TRBJ2-1, with D tentatively TRBD2 (6 bases). Trimming removed 1 base at V and 10 bases at J, with 21 bases between. This CDR3 has 16 residues. CDR1 and CDR2 (germline): SGHKS, YYEKEE (reference sequence). CDR3 DNA sequence: TGTGCCAGCAGCTTGCTCTTTAACGGACCAACTAGCGAGCAGTTCTTC. Translated, it gives CASSLLFNGPTSEQFF.

The gene calls are TRBV19 and TRBJ2-1; D might be TRBD2 (6 bases). The V end lost 0 bases, the J end lost 4 bases, and 13 bases lay between the germline ends. CDR3 length: 16 residues. Per the germline V gene, CDR1 is LNHDA and CDR2 is SQIVND (reference sequence). CDR3 nucleotides: TGTGCCAGTAGTATAGATGGAGGGAACCCTTACAATGAGCAGTTCTTC. Its translation: CASSIDGGNPYNEQFF.

The gene calls are TRBV6-2 or TRBV6-3 and TRBJ1-5; D gene ambiguous. Per germline, CDR1 MNHEY and CDR2 SVGEGT. The CDR3 runs to 13 residues. V was clipped by 2 bases and J by 6 bases, with 8 bases between them. The CDR3 nucleotides are TGTGCCAGCAGTTACCCGGGATCTCAGCCCCAGCATTTT. It specifies CASSYPGSQPQHF.

The chain employs TRBV7-2 and TRBJ2-1; D not certain. V was shortened by 4 bases and J by 6 bases, with 7 bases between the two germline ends. The CDR3 runs to 12 residues. Germline loops: CDR1 SGHTA, CDR2 FQGNSA. The CDR3 sequence: CASSSPGNEQFF. CDR3 bases: TGTGCCAGCAGCTCCCCGGGCAATGAGCAGTTCTTC. Filled out from reference TRBV7-2 and TRBJ2-1, the complete variable domain reads GAGVSQSPSNKVTEKGKDVELRCDPISGHTALYWYRQSLGQGLEFLIYFQGNSAPDKSGLPSDRFSAERTGGSVSTLTIQRTQQEDSAVYLCASSSPGNEQFFGPGTRLTVL.

This clone showed up just a few times. The V gene is TRBV30, the J gene TRBJ1-5; 7 bases match TRBD1. The ends lost 0 bases at V and 6 bases at J; junction bases unmatched: 5. The germline V gene encodes CDR1 GTSNPN and CDR2 SVGIG (reference sequence). This CDR3 is 14 amino acids long. The CDR3 DNA is TGTGCCTGGAGTGTACTGGCAGGGGGTCAGCCCCAGCATTTT. Translation: CAWSVLAGGQPQHF.

The genes are TRBV28 and TRBJ2-2; the D gene is possibly TRBD2 (6 bases). The CDR3 loop spans 14 amino acids. Trimming pared 6 bases from V and 6 bases from J, leaving 14 bases between. Germline CDR1 MDHEN, CDR2 SYDVKM. CDR3 loop: CASSSPTGAGELFF. In DNA form, the CDR3 reads TGTGCCAGCAGCTCTCCGACGGGGGCCGGGGAGCTGTTTTTT.

V and J are TRBV19 and TRBJ2-1; no clear D gene. This CDR3 spans 12 amino acids. V gave up 4 bases and J gave up 3 bases, with 4 bases separating them. Germline-derived CDR1 and CDR2 are LNHDA and SQIVND (reference sequence). CDR3 sequence reads: CASSNRYNEQFF. The DNA for the CDR3 is TGTGCCAGTAGTAATCGCTACAATGAGCAGTTCTTC.

This chain links TRBV4-1 with TRBJ1-3; possibly TRBD1 for D (6 bases). Trimming took 1 base from V and 0 from J, leaving 7 bases between them. This CDR3 is built from 15 residues. Germline-derived CDR1 and CDR2 are MGHRA and YSYEKL. The CDR3 DNA is TGCGCCAGCAGCCAAGGGACAGACTCTGGAAACACCATATATTTT. This gives the protein CASSQGTDSGNTIYF.

The chain is built from TRBV6-6 and TRBJ2-5; D perhaps matches TRBD2 (6 bases). Germline CDR1 is MNHNY and CDR2 is SVGAGI (reference sequence). There are 13 residues in the CDR3. V gave up 7 bases and J gave up 5 bases, with 14 bases separating them. CDR3 in DNA: TGTGCCAGCACTCCGGGACTTACGGAGACCCAGTACTTC. Translating it yields CASTPGLTETQYF.

The chain links TRBV9 to TRBJ1-1, with D perhaps TRBD1 (6 bases). Looked up from germline, CDR1 is SGDLS and CDR2 is YYNGEE. CDR3 length equals 13 residues. V gave up 0 bases and J gave up 9 bases, with 12 bases separating them. The CDR3, as DNA: TGTGCCAGCAGCGTAGAGGCAGGGGTACAAGCTTTCTTT. It specifies CASSVEAGVQAFF.

The chain couples TRBV13 to TRBJ2-5, with 12 bases aligning to TRBD2. The germline V gene encodes CDR1 PRHDT and CDR2 FYEKMQ (reference sequence). Trimming took 5 bases from V and 7 from J; bases not matched to a gene: 14. The CDR3 spans 17 residues. CDR3 in amino acids: CASSLTSGGTDHATQYF. The CDR3 DNA is TGTGCCAGCAGCCTAACTAGCGGGGGGACCGATCATGCGACCCAGTACTTC.

This clone has more than one count but fewer than ten. The chain combines TRBV10-2 with TRBJ2-2; 9 nucleotides align to TRBD2. Germline CDR1 reads WSHSY; CDR2 reads SAAADI. The CDR3 has 15 amino acids. The junction had 3 bases not matched to a gene; V was cut back by 6 bases and J by 1 base. CDR3 nucleotides: TGCGCCAGCAGGGCGGGAGGGGAGAACACCGGGGAGCTGTTTTTT. Translating it yields CASRAGGENTGELFF.

J is TRBJ1-5 and V is TRBV4-2, with D uncertain. The V gene's germline CDR1 is LGHNA and CDR2 YNFKEQ. The CDR3 consists of 15 residues. V lost 0 bases, J lost 0 bases, and 6 bases lay in between. Here the CDR3 DNA reads TGTGCCAGCAGCCAAGAAGCGGGTAGCAATCAGCCCCAGCATTTT. Residues: CASSQEAGSNQPQHF.

This clone was seen a few times. CDR3 region: CASSPQMAYSPLHF. The CDR3 bases are TGTGCCAGCAGCCCGCAAATGGCTTACTCACCCCTCCACTTT. The chain uses TRBV9 and TRBJ1-6; the D is unclear. CDR3 length: 14 residues. Germline CDR1 and CDR2: SGDLS and YYNGEE. Deletions cut 4 bases from V and 10 bases from J, with 15 bases between.

The sample holds one count of this clone. The V gene is TRBV15, the J gene TRBJ2-7; a possible D gene is TRBD1 (6 bases). This CDR3 comprises 15 residues. From germline, CDR1 is LNHNV and CDR2 YYDKDF (reference sequence). V dropped 1 base and J dropped 4 bases, with 14 bases sitting between them. The CDR3 here is CATSRGKGELYEQYF. As DNA, the CDR3 is TGTGCCACCAGCAGAGGAAAGGGGGAATTGTACGAGCAGTACTTC.

This chain uses TRBV2 with TRBJ1-5, with D unresolved. The ends were cut back, 4 bases at V and 6 bases at J, with 10 bases in the middle. The CDR3 consists of 13 residues. Germline V gives CDR1 SNHLY, CDR2 FYNNEI. The CDR3 here is CASSAQEGQPQHF. In DNA, the CDR3 is TGTGCCAGCAGTGCGCAGGAAGGTCAGCCCCAGCATTTT.